Sequencing of this T cell receptor beta chain was carried out in a study of PD-1 blockade in classical Hodgkin lymphoma. TCRdb's copy holds only in-frame clones and misses some; the assay was immunoSEQ multiplex PCR. The table lists 100,000 or so clones, 75% to 95% of them singletons, with approximately 2.9% in the top ten. Time point here: cycle 4 day 1 (C4D1), after about 6 weeks of nivolumab. Every patient experienced relapse after autologous stem cell transplantation, and brentuximab vedotin exposure varied. Trimming shortened V by 5 bases and J by 3 bases, and 13 bases separated the two germline ends. Germline V gene lookup returns CDR1 SGHTA and CDR2 FQGNSA. The CDR3 covers 14 residues.

This sample comprised peripheral blood mononuclear cells (PBMCs), obtained before the fourth cycle of nivolumab. The chain combines TRBV7-2 with TRBJ1-2, with D maybe TRBD1 (5 bases). This TCR was sampled from a human donor with classical Hodgkin lymphoma. The CDR3 DNA follows: TGTGCCAGCAGCCGAAACGCAGGGTACTATGGCTACACCTTC. It specifies CASSRNAGYYGYTF. Based on the CDR3 plus reference TRBV7-2 and TRBJ1-2, the full variable domain is GAGVSQSPSNKVTEKGKDVELRCDPISGHTALYWYRQSLGQGLEFLIYFQGNSAPDKSGLPSDRFSAERTGGSVSTLTIQRTQQEDSAVYLCASSRNAGYYGYTFGSGTRLTVV.